The 27 T cell receptor beta chains below were found in one sample sequenced in a study of Ad26.COV2.S vaccination and SARS-CoV-2 variants. The treatment was: approximately 18 received Ad26.COV2.S at low or high dose, single or two shots; roughly five received placebo; per-sample allocation not given. Repertoires come from day 63 after the first vaccine or placebo injection. TCRdb's copy holds only in-frame clones and misses some; the assay was immunoSEQ multiplex PCR. The data contain approximately 280,000 clones, 70% to 90% of them seen just once; the ten biggest clones take up over 2.5%. The sequencing used peripheral blood, collected in a trial of Ad26.COV2.S vaccine versus placebo. The source of these receptors is a person aged 18-60 years who received the Ad26.COV2.S COVID-19 vaccine or a placebo.

V usage is TRBV15 and J usage is TRBJ1-5, with D maybe TRBD1 (5 bases). The length of the CDR3 is 13 residues. CDR1 and CDR2 from the germline V gene are LNHNV and YYDKDF (reference sequence). V lost 4 bases, J lost 3 bases, and 7 bases lay in between. CDR3 DNA: TGTGCCACCAGCACAGGGTTCAATCAGCCCCAGCATTTT. It is translated as CATSTGFNQPQHF.

The chain recombines TRBV10-2 with TRBJ1-1; 8 nucleotides agree with TRBD1. The germline CDR1 and CDR2 sequences are WSHSY and SAAADI. J gave up 2 bases and V 0 bases, and 5 bases lay outside the gene matches. The CDR3 totals 16 residues. The CDR3 coding sequence is TGCGCCAGCAGTGAGTCGGGGGCAGGGGGCAACACTGAAGCTTTCTTT. It codes for CASSESGAGGNTEAFF.

CDR3 loop: CASSGGRGANTEAFF. The CDR3 DNA is TGCGCCAGCAGCGGGGGGCGCGGGGCAAACACTGAAGCTTTCTTT. The rearrangement uses TRBV10-1 and TRBJ1-1; D may be TRBD1 (6 bases). Germline assignment: CDR1 WNHNN and CDR2 SYGVQD (reference sequence). This CDR3 has 15 residues. With 6 bases removed from V and 2 bases from J, the gap between germline ends came to 16 bases.

V is TRBV11-1 and J is TRBJ2-7, with D unresolved. The CDR3 consists of 14 residues. Between the trimmed V and J ends, which lost 3 bases and 0 bases, there was a span of 9 bases. In germline, CDR1 is SGHAT, CDR2 FQDESV (reference sequence). The CDR3 sequence is CASSFGGGSYEQYF. CDR3 bases: TGTGCCAGCAGCTTTGGTGGTGGCTCCTACGAGCAGTACTTC.

The rearrangement links TRBV5-1 to TRBJ1-1, with TRBD1 as a possible D gene (6 bases). Germline V gives CDR1 SGHRS, CDR2 YFSETQ. V shed 3 bases and J shed 7 bases, with 13 bases lying between them. This CDR3 spans 13 amino acids. The CDR3 nucleotides read TGCGCCAGCAGCTCAGGGGATTTGAATGAAGCTTTCTTT. It specifies CASSSGDLNEAFF.

In regard to this clone: Other DNA sequences in the sample encode the same CDR3. The chain links TRBV18 to TRBJ1-5; no firm D call. The germline V gene has CDR1 KGHSH and CDR2 LQKENI. CDR3 length: 13 amino acids. Trimming stripped 3 bases from V and 5 bases from J, with 8 bases between. The chain's CDR3 is CASSPTGDQPQHF. Here the CDR3 DNA reads TGTGCCAGCTCACCGACCGGGGATCAGCCCCAGCATTTT.

CDR3 sequence: CASSLAKFEQFF. Written as DNA, the CDR3 is TGTGCCAGCAGCTTAGCAAAGTTTGAGCAGTTCTTC. This chain connects TRBV7-9 to TRBJ2-1; D is ambiguous. This CDR3 contains 12 residues. Germline-derived CDR1 and CDR2 are SEHNR and FQNEAQ (reference sequence). V was trimmed by 0 bases and J by 9 bases, leaving 6 bases between them.

The chain uses TRBV6-5 and TRBJ2-2, with 10 nucleotides matching TRBD2. There are 15 residues in the CDR3. Trimming removed 5 bases from V and 4 bases from J; junction bases left unmatched: 4. Looked up from germline, CDR1 is MNHEY and CDR2 is SVGAGI. CDR3 amino acids: CASSSGRALTGELFF. CDR3 nucleotides: TGTGCCAGCAGTAGCGGGAGGGCTCTCACCGGGGAGCTGTTTTTT.

The chain recombines TRBV27 with TRBJ2-2; D unresolved. CDR3 length: 16 amino acids. The germline V gene encodes CDR1 MNHEY and CDR2 SMNVEV (reference sequence). The V end lost 2 bases, the J end lost 5 bases, and 15 bases lay between the germline ends. The CDR3 region has the DNA TGTGCCAGCAGTTTACTGGGGAAGGCGGAGACCGGGGAGCTGTTTTTT. It translates to CASSLLGKAETGELFF.

The V call is TRBV5-1, the J call TRBJ2-3; 9 bases fit TRBD2. Germline CDR1 reads SGHRS; CDR2 reads YFSETQ. This CDR3 region has 14 residues. V shed 4 bases and J 4 bases; nucleotides not matched to a gene: 4. The CDR3 nucleotides read TGCGCCAGCAGCGGCGGACTAGCGTCAGATACGCAGTATTTT. This sequence encodes CASSGGLASDTQYF.

The chain joins TRBV29-1 to TRBJ2-3, with D unclear. Trimming took 4 bases from V and 0 from J, leaving 5 bases between them. CDR1 and CDR2 from the germline V gene are SQVTM and ANQGSEA. CDR3 length: 12 amino acids. CDR3 bases: TGCAGCGTTGGGTGGAGCACAGATACGCAGTATTTT. Protein sequence: CSVGWSTDTQYF.

The genes are TRBV3-1 (or the pseudogene TRBV3-2) and TRBJ2-4; no clear D gene. There are 15 residues in the CDR3. The V gene lost 2 bases and the J gene lost 0 bases, with 8 bases spanning the gap. Germline V CDR1 and CDR2: LGHDT, YNNKEL (reference sequence). CDR3 sequence reads: CASSQRSLAKNIQYF. The CDR3 DNA is TGTGCCAGCAGCCAAAGGAGTCTAGCCAAAAACATTCAGTACTTC.

This chain links TRBV9 with TRBJ1-1; D not certain. Trimming removed 0 bases from V and 3 bases from J, with 6 bases in between. The germline CDR1 and CDR2 sequences are SGDLS and YYNGEE. The CDR3 is 13 amino acids. The CDR3 spells CASSVGIDTEAFF. In DNA, the CDR3 is TGTGCCAGCAGCGTAGGGATAGACACTGAAGCTTTCTTT.

The gene calls are TRBV5-1 and TRBJ1-3; possible D gene TRBD1, 5 bases. From germline, CDR1 is SGHRS and CDR2 YFSETQ. The CDR3 spans 15 residues. The V end was cut by 0 bases, the J end by 3 bases, with 10 bases between. The DNA for the CDR3 is TGCGCCAGCAGCTTGGCGGGGGTAATTGGAAACACCATATATTTT. Its translation: CASSLAGVIGNTIYF.

The rearrangement joins TRBV30 to TRBJ2-7; 8 positions agree with TRBD1. Germline CDR1 GTSNPN, CDR2 SVGIG (reference sequence). V trimming: 4 bases; J trimming: 6 bases; junction bases outside the gene matches: 14. The CDR3 contains 15 residues. The CDR3 is CAWTGQATIALEQYF. DNA for the CDR3: TGTGCCTGGACGGGACAGGCTACTATTGCTCTCGAGCAGTACTTC.

The chain combines TRBV2 with TRBJ1-6, with D possibly being TRBD1 (5 bases). CDR1 is SNHLY and CDR2 is FYNNEI in the germline V gene. This CDR3 contains 18 residues. Trimming left V 3 bases short and J 7 bases short, with 22 bases between. For the CDR3, the DNA is TGTGCCAGCAGTGAGTTAGGCGGGGGAAATTACCAAAATTCACCCCTCCACTTT. It encodes CASSELGGGNYQNSPLHF.

V gene TRBV6-5 combines with J gene TRBJ2-7, with 11 bases aligning to TRBD1. CDR3 length: 14 amino acids. J was trimmed by 8 bases and V by 5 bases; bases with no gene match: 8. CDR1 MNHEY and CDR2 SVGAGI come from the germline V gene. The CDR3 loop is CASSRDRGVIKQYF. The CDR3 DNA is TGTGCCAGCAGTAGGGACAGGGGGGTGATTAAGCAGTACTTC.

This chain links TRBV25-1 with TRBJ2-7; maybe TRBD1 (5 bases). V was shortened by 1 base and J by 9 bases, with 10 bases between the two germline ends. This CDR3 is 12 amino acids long. Germline V CDR1 and CDR2: MGHDK, SYGVNS. This CDR3 reads CASSEWGVGQYF. In nucleotides, the CDR3 is TGTGCCAGCAGTGAATGGGGCGTTGGGCAGTACTTC.

The CDR3: CASSHGGTRGQIYGYTF. The CDR3 region has the DNA TGTGCCAGCAGTCATGGGGGTACGAGGGGACAGATCTATGGCTACACCTTC. The chain employs TRBV3-1 (or the pseudogene TRBV3-2) and TRBJ1-2; 7 bases map to TRBD1. The CDR3 runs 17 residues. Unmatched junction bases numbered 17, after V lost 6 bases and J lost 4 bases. CDR1 is LGHDT and CDR2 is YNNKEL in the germline V gene (reference sequence).

In its sample, this clone was seen a few times. The chain joins TRBV5-1 to TRBJ2-7; D uncertain. In germline, CDR1 is SGHRS, CDR2 YFSETQ. The CDR3 sequence is 16 residues long. V was cut by 4 bases and J by 3 bases, with 20 bases left in between. CDR3 bases: TGCGCCAGCAGCGAGGTCAACCCTTGGATTAACTACGAGCAGTACTTC. Translating it yields CASSEVNPWINYEQYF.

The chain joins TRBV11-2 to TRBJ2-7; a possible D gene is TRBD2 (6 bases). The CDR3 spans 15 residues. Trimming removed 0 bases at V and 7 bases at J, with 16 bases between. Germline V CDR1 and CDR2: SGHAT, FQNNGV. The CDR3 protein is CASSLEWIGSREQYF. CDR3 sequence (DNA): TGTGCCAGCAGCTTAGAGTGGATCGGGAGCCGGGAGCAGTACTTC. Using reference TRBV11-2 and TRBJ2-7 for the parts outside the CDR3, the full variable domain is EAGVAQSPRYKIIEKRQSVAFWCNPISGHATLYWYQQILGQGPKLLIQFQNNGVVDDSQLPKDRFSAERLKGVDSTLKIQPAKLEDSAVYLCASSLEWIGSREQYFGPGTRLTVT.

This clone was seen repeatedly, ten times or more. The DNA for the CDR3 is TGTGCCAGCAGCGTAGCTGGGGACAGTCGCCAGTATTTT. Its translation is CASSVAGDSRQYF. The chain carries TRBV9 and TRBJ2-3; 7 bases map to TRBD1. V was pared by 0 bases and J by 12 bases, with 7 bases of the junction left unmatched. The CDR3 covers 13 residues. Per the germline V gene, CDR1 is SGDLS and CDR2 is YYNGEE.

This chain uses TRBV5-1 with TRBJ2-6, with no clear D. This CDR3 contains 16 residues. Looked up from germline, CDR1 is SGHRS and CDR2 is YFSETQ. Between the trimmed V and J ends, which lost 4 bases and 0 bases, there was a span of 11 bases. CDR3 in amino acids: CASSLLQSSGANVLTF. CDR3 DNA: TGCGCCAGCAGCCTTTTACAGAGCTCTGGGGCCAACGTCCTGACTTTC.

The CDR3: CASLPTSNTEAFF. The DNA for the CDR3 is TGTGCCAGCCTACCCACTTCGAACACTGAAGCTTTCTTT. The V and J genes are TRBV9 and TRBJ1-1; D ambiguous. The CDR3 is made up of 13 amino acids. The ends were cut back, 7 bases at V and 1 base at J, with 11 bases in the middle. Germline-derived CDR1 and CDR2 are SGDLS and YYNGEE.

The V gene is TRBV28, the J gene TRBJ1-1, with D uncertain. Trimming pared 6 bases from V and 2 bases from J, leaving 16 bases between. Germline-derived CDR1 and CDR2 are MDHEN and SYDVKM. The CDR3 is 15 residues long. CDR3 in DNA: TGTGCCAGCAGGGCCTCAGAGGCTCGTAACACTGAAGCTTTCTTT. Its protein is CASRASEARNTEAFF.

The J gene is TRBJ1-6, the V gene TRBV5-6; perhaps TRBD1 as D (5 bases). CDR1 is SGHDT and CDR2 is YYEEEE in the germline V gene. CDR3 length equals 14 residues. Between the trimmed V and J ends, which lost 0 bases and 6 bases, there was a span of 7 bases. CDR3 loop: CASSLERGNSPLHF. CDR3 coding DNA: TGTGCCAGCAGCTTGGAAAGGGGTAATTCACCCCTCCACTTT. The variable domain in full, completed from reference TRBV5-6 and TRBJ1-6, reads DAGVTQSPTHLIKTRGQQVTLRCSPKSGHDTVSWYQQALGQGPQFIFQYYEEEERQRGNFPDRFSGHQFPNYSSELNVNALLLGDSALYLCASSLERGNSPLHFGNGTRLTVT.

This chain connects TRBV19 to TRBJ2-1; D gene ambiguous. V was cut by 2 bases and J by 10 bases, with 15 bases left in between. CDR3 length: 14 residues. In germline, CDR1 is LNHDA, CDR2 SQIVND (reference sequence). CDR3 nucleotides: TGTGCCAGTAGTATAAGGCGGCCGGTCCTAGAGCAGTTCTTC. Translated, it gives CASSIRRPVLEQFF.